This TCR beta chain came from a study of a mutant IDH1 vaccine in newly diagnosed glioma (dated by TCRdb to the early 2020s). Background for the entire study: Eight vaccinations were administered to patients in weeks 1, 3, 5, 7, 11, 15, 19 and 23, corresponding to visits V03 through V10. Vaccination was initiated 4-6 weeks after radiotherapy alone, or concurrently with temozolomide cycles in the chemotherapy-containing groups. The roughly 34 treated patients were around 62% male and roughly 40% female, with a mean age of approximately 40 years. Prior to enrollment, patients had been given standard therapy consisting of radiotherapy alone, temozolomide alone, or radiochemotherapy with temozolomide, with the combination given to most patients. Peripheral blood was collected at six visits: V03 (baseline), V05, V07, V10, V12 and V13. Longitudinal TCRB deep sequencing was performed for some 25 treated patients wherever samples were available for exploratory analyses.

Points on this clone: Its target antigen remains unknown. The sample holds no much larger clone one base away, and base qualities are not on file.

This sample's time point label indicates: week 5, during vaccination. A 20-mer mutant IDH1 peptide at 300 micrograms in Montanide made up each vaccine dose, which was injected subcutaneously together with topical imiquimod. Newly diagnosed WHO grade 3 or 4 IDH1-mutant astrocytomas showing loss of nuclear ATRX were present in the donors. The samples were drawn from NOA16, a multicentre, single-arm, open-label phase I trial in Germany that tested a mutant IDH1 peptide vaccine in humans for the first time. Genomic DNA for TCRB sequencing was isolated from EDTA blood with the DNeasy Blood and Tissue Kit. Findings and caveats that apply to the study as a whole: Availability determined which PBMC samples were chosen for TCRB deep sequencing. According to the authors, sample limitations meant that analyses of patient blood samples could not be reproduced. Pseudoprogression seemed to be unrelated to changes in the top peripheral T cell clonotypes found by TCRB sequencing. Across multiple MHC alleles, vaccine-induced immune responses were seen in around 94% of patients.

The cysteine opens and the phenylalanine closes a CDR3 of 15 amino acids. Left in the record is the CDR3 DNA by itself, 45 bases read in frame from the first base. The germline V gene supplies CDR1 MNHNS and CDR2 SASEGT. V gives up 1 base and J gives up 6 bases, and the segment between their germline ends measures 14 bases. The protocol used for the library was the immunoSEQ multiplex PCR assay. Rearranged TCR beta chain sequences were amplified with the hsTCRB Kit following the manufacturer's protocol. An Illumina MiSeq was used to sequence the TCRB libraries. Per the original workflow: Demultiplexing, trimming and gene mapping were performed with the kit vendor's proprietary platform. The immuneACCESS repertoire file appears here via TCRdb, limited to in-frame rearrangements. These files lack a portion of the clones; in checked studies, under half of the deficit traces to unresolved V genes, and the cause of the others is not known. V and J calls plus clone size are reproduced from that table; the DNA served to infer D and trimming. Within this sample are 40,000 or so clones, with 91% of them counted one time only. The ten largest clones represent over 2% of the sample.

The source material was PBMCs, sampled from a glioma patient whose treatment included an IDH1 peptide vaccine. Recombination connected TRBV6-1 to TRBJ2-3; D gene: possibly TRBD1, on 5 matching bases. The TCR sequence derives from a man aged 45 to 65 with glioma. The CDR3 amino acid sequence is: CASSEDGASSDTQYF. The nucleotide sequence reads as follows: TGTGCCAGCAGTGAAGATGGGGCCAGTTCGGATACGCAGTATTTT.